This T cell receptor beta chain originates from a study of CD39 and CD103 CD8 tumor-infiltrating T cells. This CDR3 has 18 amino acids. CDR1 is SEHNR, CDR2 FQNEAQ, per germline (reference sequence). Losses at the gene ends were 2 bases for V and 0 bases for J; bases not matched to a gene: 11. Libraries were prepared by immunoSEQ multiplex PCR; TCRdb keeps only in-frame clonotypes and omits some of them. In the table there are 3,500 to 5,500 clones, around 65% of which are singletons. This sequence originates from a human donor with head and neck squamous cell carcinoma. This chain connects TRBV7-9 to TRBJ1-1, with 8 bases lining up with TRBD1. What was sequenced was CD8+ T cells sorted from blood. As for subset: total memory CD8 T cells (CD45RA-CCR7+/-) from blood or uninvolved lymph node. CDR3 nucleotides: TGTGCCAGCAGCTTACGGACAGGGAACCGAGGGGTGAACACTGAAGCTTTCTTT. Its translation is CASSLRTGNRGVNTEAFF.